The T cell receptor beta chain under discussion was sequenced for a study of OX40 agonist ivuxolimab in advanced cancers. The overall study: Previous treatment with anti-PD-1, anti-PD-L1 or anti-CTLA-4 therapy was allowed; about 40% had received some. Patients achieving partial responses numbered three: one hepatocellular carcinoma case and two cutaneous melanoma cases. Study-wide results and limits: At 0.1 to 3.0 mg/kg, clonal expansion of CD4+ and CD8+ blood T cells had occurred by week 6.

A word on this clone: What it recognizes is unknown.

The cohort excluded patients with autoimmune disease history or systemic immunosuppression. Germline V CDR1 and CDR2: KGHSY, FQNENV. With 2 bases removed from V and 8 bases from J, the gap between germline ends came to 6 bases. This CDR3 comprises 12 residues. Sequencing was performed with immunoSEQ multiplex PCR; in TCRdb, only in-frame clones are kept and a portion is missing. The sample includes tens of thousands of clones, 80% to 90% of them seen just once. Source: CD4+ or CD8+ T cells sorted from blood, taken in a trial of the OX40 agonist ivuxolimab. The clonotype originates from an adult with an advanced solid tumor such as melanoma, head and neck, liver or kidney cancer. The V and J genes are TRBV16 and TRBJ1-4, with D unresolved. The CDR3 bases are TGTGCCAGCAGCCAAGTCAACGAAAAACTGTTTTTT. As protein: CASSQVNEKLFF.